Shown below are 7 T cell receptor beta chains from a single sample sequenced in a study of blood T cell repertoires in COVID-19. TCRdb's table, derived via immunoSEQ multiplex PCR, lists solely in-frame clones and lacks some. This sample has more than 150,000 clones, with around three quarters found just once. Input material: peripheral blood. The origin of the receptors is a man aged 60 to 75 with active or convalescent COVID-19.

This sequence joins TRBV28 and TRBJ1-2, with 7 bases that match TRBD1. V trimming: 6 bases; J trimming: 8 bases; junction bases outside the gene matches: 18. Germline V gene sequence: CDR1 MDHEN, CDR2 SYDVKM. The CDR3 loop spans 16 amino acids. CDR3 nucleotides: TGTGCCAGCAGGGCGGCCGGGACAGCCGCTATCAGCGGCTACACCTTC. Translated: CASRAAGTAAISGYTF.

The chain uses TRBV27 and TRBJ2-2; possibly TRBD1 for D (5 bases). Trimming shortened V by 5 bases and J by 1 base, and 8 bases separated the two germline ends. Germline values: CDR1 MNHEY, CDR2 SMNVEV (reference sequence). The CDR3 extends over 14 amino acids. CDR3: CASSGAGNTGELFF. The CDR3 DNA reads TGTGCCAGCAGTGGGGCAGGGAACACCGGGGAGCTGTTTTTT.

This clone was observed a few times. The chain uses TRBV7-9 and TRBJ1-6, with no clear D. The CDR3 spans 13 residues. CDR1 is SEHNR and CDR2 is FQNEAQ in the germline V gene (reference sequence). V lost 4 bases and J lost 7, with 8 bases in between. The CDR3 protein is CASSSGSNSPLHF. In nucleotides, the CDR3 is TGTGCCAGCAGCTCGGGGAGCAATTCACCCCTCCACTTT.

The V and J genes are TRBV6-5 and TRBJ1-1, with D tentatively TRBD1 (6 bases). V lost 6 bases, J lost 2 bases, and 10 bases lay in between. CDR1 is MNHEY, CDR2 SVGAGI, per germline. This CDR3 spans 13 amino acids. CDR3 nucleotides: TGTGCCAGCAGACAGGGCCCCAACACTGAAGCTTTCTTT. Amino acid sequence: CASRQGPNTEAFF.

The chain uses TRBV18 and TRBJ2-1, with 10 bases that match TRBD2. In germline, CDR1 is KGHSH, CDR2 LQKENI. This CDR3 region has 16 residues. V lost 5 bases, J lost 0 bases, and 4 bases stayed unmatched. DNA of the CDR3: TGTGCCAGCTCAGACGGACTAGCGGTCTCCTACAATGAGCAGTTCTTC. Its translation is CASSDGLAVSYNEQFF.

The chain employs TRBV7-3 and TRBJ2-3, with 7 bases aligning to TRBD2. V lost 4 bases to trimming and J lost 0 bases; unmatched junction nucleotides: 7. Germline CDR1 and CDR2: SGHTA and FQGTGA. The CDR3 totals 16 residues. CDR3 in DNA: TGTGCCAGCAGCTCAGGTGCTAGCGGAAGCACAGATACGCAGTATTTT. Amino acid sequence: CASSSGASGSTDTQYF. The complete variable domain, with remaining parts taken from reference TRBV7-3 and TRBJ2-3, reads GAGVSQTPSNKVTEKGKYVELRCDPISGHTALYWYRQSLGQGPEFLIYFQGTGAADDSGLPNDRFFAVRPEGSVSTLKIQRTERGDSAVYLCASSSGASGSTDTQYFGPGTRLTVL.

V gene TRBV5-6 combines with J gene TRBJ2-2; 9 positions agree with TRBD1. The germline V gene has CDR1 SGHDT and CDR2 YYEEEE. The CDR3 runs to 16 residues. Unmatched junction bases numbered 7, after V lost 3 bases and J lost 4 bases. The CDR3 spells CASSSQGAHGTGELFF. As DNA, the CDR3 is TGTGCCAGCAGCTCACAGGGGGCGCACGGCACCGGGGAGCTGTTTTTT.